One and the same sample provided the 25 T cell receptor beta chains below, sequenced in a study of cytomegalovirus exposure and HLA in healthy donors. The PCR employed 60 Vbeta primers together with 13 Jbeta primers. TCRdb keeps only in-frame clones here, not all; method: immunoSEQ multiplex PCR. The repertoire holds 150,000 to 200,000 clones, with approximately 62% as singletons. Sequenced: PBMCs. All receptors come from a man aged 45-65 years in good health and CMV-seronegative.

V usage is TRBV18 and J usage is TRBJ1-2; 9 positions agree with TRBD1. The CDR3 is 13 residues long. V lost 6 bases, J lost 5 bases, and 4 bases stayed unmatched. Germline CDR1 KGHSH, CDR2 LQKENI. CDR3 nucleotides: TGTGCCAGCTCGCGACAGGGGGATTATGGCTACACCTTC. Amino acids: CASSRQGDYGYTF.

The genes are TRBV5-1 and TRBJ1-5, with TRBD1 matching 9 bases. V lost 2 bases and J lost 9; bases outside the gene matches: 6. Germline V CDR1 and CDR2: SGHRS, YFSETQ. The length of the CDR3 is 14 residues. The DNA for the CDR3 is TGCGCCAGCAGCTTCGGGACAGGGAGCTGGCCCCAGCATTTT. As protein: CASSFGTGSWPQHF.

J is TRBJ2-7 and V is TRBV5-1, with 9 bases lining up with TRBD1. Germline CDR1 SGHRS, CDR2 YFSETQ. V dropped 0 bases and J dropped 4; count of bases not matched to a gene: 2. The CDR3 length is 14 residues. CDR3 in DNA: TGCGCCAGCAGCTTGGATGGACAGGGGTACGAGCAGTACTTC. This gives the protein CASSLDGQGYEQYF. Together with reference TRBV5-1 and TRBJ2-7, the CDR3 gives the full variable domain: KAGVTQTPRYLIKTRGQQVTLSCSPISGHRSVSWYQQTPGQGLQFLFEYFSETQRNKGNFPGRFSGRQFSNSRSEMNVSTLELGDSALYLCASSLDGQGYEQYFGPGTRLTVT.

CDR3 residues: CASSPRDRTTDTQYF. The CDR3 DNA is TGTGCCAGCAGCCCTCGGGACAGGACCACAGATACGCAGTATTTT. This chain connects TRBV9 to TRBJ2-3; 8 bases are a match to TRBD1. The V gene's germline CDR1 is SGDLS and CDR2 YYNGEE. Germline trimming cut 4 bases from V and 2 bases from J; bases unmatched to any gene: 6. The CDR3 has 15 amino acids.

The chain couples TRBV28 to TRBJ1-2; 8 bases match TRBD1. V shed 2 bases, J shed 2 bases, and the junction held 4 bases outside the gene matches. Germline values: CDR1 MDHEN, CDR2 SYDVKM. This CDR3 region has 15 residues. CDR3 amino acids: CASSLLRGQNYGYTF. The CDR3 nucleotides are TGTGCCAGCAGTTTACTCAGGGGGCAGAACTATGGCTACACCTTC.

The rearrangement uses TRBV28 and TRBJ2-5, with 9 bases lining up with TRBD1. The closer fit of TRBJ2-7 to the DNA end suggests the J call may be wrong. Per germline, CDR1 MDHEN and CDR2 SYDVKM. This CDR3 spans 15 amino acids. The CDR3 region has the DNA TGTGCCAGCAGTCCCGACAGGGGGGCGTCCTACGAGCAGTACTTC. This gives the protein CASSPDRGASYEQYF.

This chain links TRBV11-3 with TRBJ2-3; D perhaps matches TRBD2 (5 bases). Trimming cost V 3 bases and J 2 bases, with 6 bases left between them. CDR3 length equals 13 residues. CDR1 is SGHNT and CDR2 is YENEEA in the germline V gene. The CDR3 DNA is TGTGCCAGCAGCTTGAGGGACACAGATACGCAGTATTTT. Translated: CASSLRDTDTQYF.

This clone has just a few counts. The chain couples TRBV7-7 to TRBJ2-2, with 7 positions matching TRBD1. The CDR3 is made up of 15 amino acids. Trimming removed 5 bases from V and 1 base from J; junction bases left unmatched: 4. Germline V lookup: CDR1 SSHAT, CDR2 FNYEAQ (reference sequence). The CDR3 nucleotides read TGTGCCAGCAGCCGGACAGGACTGAACACCGGGGAGCTGTTTTTT. It translates to CASSRTGLNTGELFF.

This clone was detected only once. The rearrangement joins TRBV5-6 to TRBJ1-5, with D unresolved. V was shortened by 3 bases and J by 2 bases, with 9 bases between the two germline ends. Germline V gene sequence: CDR1 SGHDT, CDR2 YYEEEE. This CDR3 region has 14 residues. The CDR3 protein is CASSSLIGNQPQHF. The CDR3 region has the DNA TGTGCCAGCAGCTCCCTTATAGGCAATCAGCCCCAGCATTTT.

This clone was picked up a small number of times. V gene TRBV28 combines with J gene TRBJ1-4, with D perhaps TRBD1 (6 bases). Germline CDR1 MDHEN, CDR2 SYDVKM. V was pared by 4 bases and J by 4 bases, with 13 bases between. The CDR3 has 15 residues. CDR3 nucleotide sequence: TGTGCCAGCAGTTCCAGGGGACTAGGTAATGAAAAACTGTTTTTT. Translating gives CASSSRGLGNEKLFF.

CDR3 coding DNA: TGCGCCAGCAGCCAAGCCGGGACCCCGGGGGGAGAGACCCAGTACTTC. This encodes CASSQAGTPGGETQYF. The V call is TRBV4-1, the J call TRBJ2-5, with TRBD2 matching 7 bases. The J segment lost 4 bases and the V segment lost 1 base, leaving 9 bases of the junction unmatched. CDR1 and CDR2 (germline): MGHRA, YSYEKL. CDR3 size: 16 residues.

The V and J genes are TRBV5-1 and TRBJ1-4, with TRBD1 matching 8 bases. Trimming at V came to 0 bases and at J to 8 bases, leaving 6 bases not matched to a gene. This CDR3 spans 15 amino acids. Germline lookup yields CDR1 SGHRS and CDR2 YFSETQ. The CDR3 nucleotides read TGCGCCAGCAGCTTGGTAGGGGGACAGGAAGAAAAACTGTTTTTT. It encodes CASSLVGGQEEKLFF.

The V gene is TRBV11-2, the J gene TRBJ1-2, with D uncertain. CDR1 is SGHAT, CDR2 FQNNGV, per germline. The CDR3 is made up of 16 amino acids. The ends were cut back, 3 bases at V and 0 bases at J, with 14 bases in the middle. The CDR3 region has the DNA TGTGCCAGCAGCTTCACAGCCGACCTCCCTAACTATGGCTACACCTTC. Its protein product is CASSFTADLPNYGYTF.

This clone was picked up one time. The J gene is TRBJ2-7, the V gene TRBV5-1; D might be TRBD1 (6 bases). The germline V gene encodes CDR1 SGHRS and CDR2 YFSETQ. V lost 1 base and J lost 2, with 16 bases in between. The CDR3 spans 16 residues. Here the CDR3 DNA reads TGCGCCAGCAGCTTGATCGGCAGGGGCCTTGCCTACGAGCAGTACTTC. This translates into CASSLIGRGLAYEQYF.

The chain carries TRBV9 and TRBJ2-7; 8 positions agree with TRBD1. This CDR3 has 14 amino acids. Germline V gene lookup returns CDR1 SGDLS and CDR2 YYNGEE. V was clipped by 3 bases and J by 6 bases; unmatched bases: 8. The CDR3 DNA sequence: TGTGCCAGCAGCGCCGACAGGGGAGCATCCGAGCAGTACTTC. This encodes CASSADRGASEQYF.

The sample holds one count of this clone. The chain links TRBV6-1 to TRBJ1-5; TRBD1 aligns across 12 bases. Trimming took 2 bases from V and 7 from J; bases not matched to a gene: 6. The CDR3 consists of 16 residues. CDR1 is MNHNS, CDR2 SASEGT, per germline. CDR3 amino acids: CASSESGQGAEQPQHF. In nucleotides, the CDR3 is TGTGCCAGCAGTGAATCGGGACAGGGGGCTGAACAGCCCCAGCATTTT.

The chain employs TRBV5-6 and TRBJ2-3; 14 positions agree with TRBD2. Germline V gene data show CDR1 as SGHDT and CDR2 as YYEEEE. The CDR3 length is 17 residues. V was clipped by 2 bases and J by 5 bases; unmatched bases: 7. DNA for the CDR3: TGTGCCAGCAGCTTTAGACTAGCGGGGGGGCCCGGAGATACGCAGTATTTT. Translation gives CASSFRLAGGPGDTQYF.

V gene TRBV7-9 combines with J gene TRBJ1-6; 8 bases line up with TRBD1. The germline V gene encodes CDR1 SEHNR and CDR2 FQNEAQ (reference sequence). V was clipped by 6 bases and J by 7 bases; unmatched bases: 8. The CDR3 is 15 amino acids. CDR3 nucleotide sequence: TGTGCCAGCAGGCAGCAGGGGGCTGAGAATTCACCCCTCCACTTT. Its translation: CASRQQGAENSPLHF.

The chain combines TRBV28 with TRBJ1-6; D gene uncertain. The germline gives CDR1 MDHEN, CDR2 SYDVKM. V gave up 7 bases and J gave up 10 bases, with 11 bases separating them. The CDR3 consists of 12 residues. DNA for the CDR3: TGTGCCAGCACCGATCCGGGGTCACCCCTCCACTTT. Residues: CASTDPGSPLHF.

CDR3 sequence reads: CASSSLDRGIDSPLHF. CDR3 nucleotides: TGTGCCAGCAGTTCTCTGGACAGGGGTATTGATTCACCCCTCCACTTT. The rearrangement joins TRBV27 to TRBJ1-6; 9 positions match TRBD1. The CDR3 has 16 residues. Per germline, CDR1 MNHEY and CDR2 SMNVEV (reference sequence). V gave up 4 bases and J gave up 8 bases; unmatched junction bases: 9.

The gene calls are TRBV4-1 and TRBJ2-2, with 9 bases identical to TRBD1. The junction had 6 bases not matched to a gene; V was cut back by 3 bases and J by 4 bases. Germline-derived CDR1 and CDR2 are MGHRA and YSYEKL. The CDR3 length is 16 residues. This chain's CDR3 is CASSQWTGAVTGELFF. CDR3 DNA sequence: TGCGCCAGCAGCCAGTGGACAGGGGCGGTCACCGGGGAGCTGTTTTTT.

This rearrangement joins TRBV2 to TRBJ1-4; 7 nucleotides line up with TRBD1. The CDR3 length is 15 residues. The trim removed 7 bases at V and 4 bases at J, leaving 9 bases unmatched. The germline gives CDR1 SNHLY, CDR2 FYNNEI. CDR3: CASNLMTGNNEKLFF. In DNA form, the CDR3 reads TGTGCCAGCAACCTTATGACAGGGAATAATGAAAAACTGTTTTTT.

This clone turned up a few times. The chain is built from TRBV5-1 and TRBJ2-7; 8 bases line up with TRBD1. The V gene end was trimmed by 4 bases and the J gene end by 1 base; junction bases not matched to a gene: 4. This CDR3 is built from 14 residues. Germline V CDR1 and CDR2: SGHRS, YFSETQ. CDR3 loop: CASSRDRRSYEQYF. For the CDR3, the DNA is TGCGCCAGCAGCCGGGACAGGAGATCCTACGAGCAGTACTTC.

The rearrangement links TRBV27 to TRBJ1-2; 7 nucleotides line up with TRBD1. The CDR3 has 15 residues. CDR1 MNHEY and CDR2 SMNVEV come from the germline V gene (reference sequence). V lost 4 bases to trimming and J lost 0 bases; unmatched junction nucleotides: 5. The CDR3 protein is CASSSHRGSNYGYTF. DNA of the CDR3: TGTGCCAGCAGTTCCCACAGGGGATCTAACTATGGCTACACCTTC.

Only a few counts were recorded for this clone. The V and J genes are TRBV7-2 and TRBJ2-7; the D gene is possibly TRBD1 (6 bases). CDR3 length equals 15 residues. The V gene lost 2 bases and the J gene lost 3 bases, with 14 bases spanning the gap. Germline CDR1 reads SGHTA; CDR2 reads FQGNSA. CDR3 coding DNA: TGTGCCAGCAGCTTACCACAGGGTGTGGACTACGAGCAGTACTTC. Its translation: CASSLPQGVDYEQYF.